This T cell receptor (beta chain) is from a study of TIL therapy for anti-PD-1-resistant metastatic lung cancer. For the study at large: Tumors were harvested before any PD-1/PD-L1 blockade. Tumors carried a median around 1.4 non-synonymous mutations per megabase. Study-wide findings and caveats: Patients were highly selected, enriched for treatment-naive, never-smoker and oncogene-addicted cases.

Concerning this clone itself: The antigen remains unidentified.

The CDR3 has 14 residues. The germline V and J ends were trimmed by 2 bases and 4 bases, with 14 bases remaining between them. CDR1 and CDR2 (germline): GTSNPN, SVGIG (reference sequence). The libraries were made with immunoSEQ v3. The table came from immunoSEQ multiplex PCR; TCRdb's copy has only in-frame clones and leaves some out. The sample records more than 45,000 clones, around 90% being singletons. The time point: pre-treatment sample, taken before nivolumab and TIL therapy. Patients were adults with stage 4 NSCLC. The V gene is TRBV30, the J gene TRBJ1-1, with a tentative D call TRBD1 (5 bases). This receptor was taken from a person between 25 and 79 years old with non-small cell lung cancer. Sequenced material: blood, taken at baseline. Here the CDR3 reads CAWSLGAWGTEAFF. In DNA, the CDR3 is TGTGCCTGGAGTCTAGGGGCTTGGGGCACTGAAGCTTTCTTT.